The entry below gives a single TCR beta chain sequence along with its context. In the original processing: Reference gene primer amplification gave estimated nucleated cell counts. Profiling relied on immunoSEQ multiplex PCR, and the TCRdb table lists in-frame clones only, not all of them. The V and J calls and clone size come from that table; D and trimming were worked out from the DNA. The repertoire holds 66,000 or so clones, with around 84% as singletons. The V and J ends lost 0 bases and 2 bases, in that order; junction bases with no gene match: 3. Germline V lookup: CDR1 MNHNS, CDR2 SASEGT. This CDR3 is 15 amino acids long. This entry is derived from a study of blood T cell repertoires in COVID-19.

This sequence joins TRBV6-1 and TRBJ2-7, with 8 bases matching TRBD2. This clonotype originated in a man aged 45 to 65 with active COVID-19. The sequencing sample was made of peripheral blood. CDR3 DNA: TGTGCCAGCAGTGAAGCGACCGGGGGGGCCTACGAGCAGTACTTC. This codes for CASSEATGGAYEQYF.